Following are 18 T cell receptor beta chains from one sample sequenced in a study of PD-L1 blockade in urothelial cancer. Produced via immunoSEQ multiplex PCR; TCRdb's table is partial and in-frame only. The repertoire consists of fewer than 30,000 clones, with approximately 84% occurring once and the leading ten covering 9.6%. This material consisted of PBMCs, taken around atezolizumab (anti-PD-L1) treatment. The receptors were gathered from a man between 65 and 80 years old with urothelial cancer.

The V call is TRBV7-9, the J call TRBJ1-1, with TRBD1 identical over 7 bases. The CDR3 is 15 residues long. Unmatched junction bases numbered 12, after V lost 5 bases and J lost 6 bases. The V gene's germline CDR1 is SEHNR and CDR2 FQNEAQ (reference sequence). DNA for the CDR3: TGTGCCAGCAGCCCCACCCCAGGGGGTATCGCTGAAGCTTTCTTT. Translated, it gives CASSPTPGGIAEAFF.

V gene TRBV9 combines with J gene TRBJ1-1; TRBD1 aligns across 7 bases. The CDR3 sequence is 14 residues long. V lost 2 bases to trimming and J lost 5 bases; unmatched junction nucleotides: 6. The germline V gene encodes CDR1 SGDLS and CDR2 YYNGEE. The CDR3 is CASSVVAGGTEAFF. The CDR3 DNA reads TGTGCCAGCAGCGTTGTGGCAGGGGGGACTGAAGCTTTCTTT.

The chain combines TRBV6-1 with TRBJ1-2; tentatively, D is TRBD1 (5 bases). Trimming stripped 5 bases from V and 8 bases from J, with 21 bases between. CDR1 and CDR2 (germline): MNHNS, SASEGT. This CDR3 has 15 amino acids. The CDR3 region has the DNA TGTGCCAGCAGTCAGACAGTTCTCTTGTCCCTAGGCTACACCTTC. Translated: CASSQTVLLSLGYTF.

This chain connects TRBV10-3 to TRBJ2-5, with TRBD1 matching over 7 bases. After removal of 0 bases from V and 2 bases from J, the junction contained 6 bases not matched to a gene. This CDR3 spans 16 amino acids. Germline CDR1 is ENHRY and CDR2 is SYGVKD. The CDR3 protein is CAISESILGQQETQYF. The CDR3 nucleotides are TGTGCCATCAGTGAGTCGATCTTGGGACAGCAAGAGACCCAGTACTTC.

The chain uses TRBV18 and TRBJ2-5; 7 bases map to TRBD1. V trimming: 8 bases; J trimming: 5 bases; junction bases outside the gene matches: 17. The germline V gene encodes CDR1 KGHSH and CDR2 LQKENI. The CDR3 runs 16 residues. The CDR3 reads CASARSRSGRGETQYF. For the CDR3, the DNA is TGTGCCAGCGCACGGAGCAGAAGCGGCAGGGGGGAGACCCAGTACTTC.

The rearrangement links TRBV2 to TRBJ1-1; D gene uncertain. V gave up 6 bases and J gave up 10 bases, with 18 bases separating them. CDR1 is SNHLY and CDR2 is FYNNEI in the germline V gene. The CDR3 is 13 residues long. The CDR3 is CASSLSETKVAFF. The CDR3 DNA is TGTGCCAGCAGCCTCTCCGAGACAAAGGTAGCTTTCTTT.

The V gene is TRBV11-2, the J gene TRBJ2-7; D perhaps matches TRBD1 (6 bases). Germline V gene lookup returns CDR1 SGHAT and CDR2 FQNNGV. V shed 6 bases and J shed 1 base, with 10 bases lying between them. This CDR3 spans 13 amino acids. As DNA, the CDR3 is TGTGCCAGCAGAGTGACAGGATCCTACGAGCAGTACTTC. This sequence encodes CASRVTGSYEQYF.

V gene TRBV15 combines with J gene TRBJ2-5; possibly TRBD2 for D (6 bases). The germline V and J ends were trimmed by 0 bases and 5 bases, with 16 bases remaining between them. This CDR3 region has 16 residues. The germline gives CDR1 LNHNV, CDR2 YYDKDF (reference sequence). The CDR3 loop is CATSRDGRGAGETQYF. CDR3 DNA sequence: TGTGCCACCAGCAGAGATGGAAGAGGGGCGGGGGAGACCCAGTACTTC. Full variable domain (outside the CDR3, taken from reference TRBV15 and TRBJ2-5): DAMVIQNPRYQVTQFGKPVTLSCSQTLNHNVMYWYQQKSSQAPKLLFHYYDKDFNNEADTPDNFQSRRPNTSFCFLDIRSPGLGDTAMYLCATSRDGRGAGETQYFGPGTRLLVL.

This clone has more than one count but fewer than ten. The same CDR3 arises from other DNA sequences in this sample as well. This chain uses TRBV13 with TRBJ2-3; TRBD2 matches 10 bases. Germline-derived CDR1 and CDR2 are PRHDT and FYEKMQ (reference sequence). The CDR3 loop spans 16 amino acids. The trim removed 4 bases at V and 1 base at J, leaving 5 bases unmatched. The CDR3, as DNA: TGTGCCAGCAGCTCCCTTCTAGCGGGGGGCACAGATACGCAGTATTTT. It is translated as CASSSLLAGGTDTQYF. Supplemented by reference TRBV13 and TRBJ2-3, the full variable domain reads AAGVIQSPRHLIKEKRETATLKCYPIPRHDTVYWYQQGPGQDPQFLISFYEKMQSDKGSIPDRFSAQQFSDYHSELNMSSLELGDSALYFCASSSLLAGGTDTQYFGPGTRLTVL.

This clone showed up just a few times. The rearrangement links TRBV6-5 to TRBJ1-1, with no clear D. V lost 5 bases to trimming and J lost 4 bases, with 11 bases between them. CDR1 MNHEY and CDR2 SVGAGI come from the germline V gene. CDR3 length: 13 residues. The CDR3 reads CASSPRQPTEAFF. The DNA for the CDR3 is TGTGCCAGCAGTCCCAGGCAGCCCACTGAAGCTTTCTTT.

The V gene is TRBV19, the J gene TRBJ2-1; 9 bases match TRBD2. CDR1 and CDR2 (germline): LNHDA, SQIVND (reference sequence). The ends lost 4 bases at V and 7 bases at J; junction bases unmatched: 5. The CDR3 spans 14 residues. The CDR3 here is CASSSGRALNEQFF. The CDR3, as DNA: TGTGCCAGTAGTAGCGGGAGGGCCTTGAATGAGCAGTTCTTC.

V and J are TRBV2 and TRBJ2-1, with TRBD2 matching over 7 bases. The J segment lost 9 bases and the V segment lost 4 bases, leaving 6 bases of the junction unmatched. Germline CDR1 is SNHLY and CDR2 is FYNNEI. The CDR3 has 13 amino acids. CDR3 DNA sequence: TGTGCCAGCAGTGTGTTGGGGGGGGGTGAGCAGTTCTTC. This sequence encodes CASSVLGGGEQFF. Variable domain in full (rest from reference TRBV2 and TRBJ2-1): EPEVTQTPSHQVTQMGQEVILRCVPISNHLYFYWYRQILGQKVEFLVSFYNNEISEKSEIFDDQFSVERPDGSNFTLKIRSTKLEDSAMYFCASSVLGGGEQFFGPGTRLTVL.

V usage is TRBV5-1 and J usage is TRBJ1-4; 11 nucleotides match TRBD1. V dropped 4 bases and J dropped 7; count of bases not matched to a gene: 6. The CDR3 runs to 15 residues. CDR1 and CDR2 from the germline V gene are SGHRS and YFSETQ. The CDR3, as DNA: TGCGCCAGCAGCCGGGACAGGGGGAGAAGTGAAAAACTGTTTTTT. As protein: CASSRDRGRSEKLFF.

The chain employs TRBV4-1 and TRBJ2-5, with 12 bases that match TRBD1. The CDR3 extends over 21 amino acids. Germline assignment: CDR1 MGHRA and CDR2 YSYEKL. Losses at the gene ends were 0 bases for V and 5 bases for J; bases not matched to a gene: 19. The CDR3 here is CASSQERGTGGAGGILETQYF. CDR3 DNA: TGCGCCAGCAGCCAAGAACGCGGGACAGGGGGCGCGGGAGGCATATTGGAGACCCAGTACTTC.

The chain combines TRBV28 with TRBJ1-1; tentative D call: TRBD1 (6 bases). Germline lookup yields CDR1 MDHEN and CDR2 SYDVKM. The CDR3 contains 13 residues. The V and J ends lost 3 bases and 8 bases respectively, with 13 bases between them. In nucleotides, the CDR3 is TGTGCCAGCAGTTTTCCTTTAACAGGGGAAGCTTTCTTT. Its protein is CASSFPLTGEAFF. The complete variable domain, with remaining parts taken from reference TRBV28 and TRBJ1-1, reads DVKVTQSSRYLVKRTGEKVFLECVQDMDHENMFWYRQDPGLGLRLIYFSYDVKMKEKGDIPEGYSVSREKKERFSLILESASTNQTSMYLCASSFPLTGEAFFGQGTRLTVV.

This chain connects TRBV30 to TRBJ1-3; perhaps TRBD1 as D (6 bases). The germline V and J ends were trimmed by 8 bases and 3 bases, with 14 bases remaining between them. Germline CDR1 and CDR2: GTSNPN and SVGIG (reference sequence). The CDR3 is made up of 13 amino acids. For the CDR3, the DNA is TGTGCCGGCAACGCAGGGGTTGGAAACACCATATATTTT. Amino acid sequence: CAGNAGVGNTIYF.

The chain has TRBV11-3 and TRBJ1-6; a weak D match, TRBD1 (6 bases). CDR1 and CDR2 from the germline V gene are SGHNT and YENEEA. This CDR3 region has 13 residues. Between the trimmed V and J ends, which lost 4 bases and 6 bases, there was a span of 7 bases. In nucleotides, the CDR3 is TGTGCCAGCAGCTCGGACAGTAATTCACCCCTCCACTTT. This translates into CASSSDSNSPLHF. The full variable domain, completed using reference TRBV11-3 and TRBJ1-6, is EAGVVQSPRYKIIEKKQPVAFWCNPISGHNTLYWYLQNLGQGPELLIRYENEEAVDDSQLPKDRFSAERLKGVDSTLKIQPAELGDSAVYLCASSSDSNSPLHFGNGTRLTVT.

The rearrangement joins TRBV19 to TRBJ2-2; D is possibly TRBD2 (5 bases). The CDR3 consists of 14 residues. Trimming pared 3 bases from V and 4 bases from J, leaving 9 bases between. Germline V gene lookup returns CDR1 LNHDA and CDR2 SQIVND (reference sequence). In DNA, the CDR3 is TGTGCCAGTAGTATGGAGGCCTTCACCGGGGAGCTGTTTTTT. This sequence encodes CASSMEAFTGELFF. The whole variable domain, remainder taken from reference TRBV19 and TRBJ2-2, is DGGITQSPKYLFRKEGQNVTLSCEQNLNHDAMYWYRQDPGQGLRLIYYSQIVNDFQKGDIAEGYSVSREKKESFPLTVTSAQKNPTAFYLCASSMEAFTGELFFGEGSRLTVL.